Below, 18 T cell receptor beta chains from the same sample are listed, as sequenced in a study of shared clonotypes between healthy human individuals. Assay: immunoSEQ multiplex PCR; the TCRdb copy retains only in-frame clones and omits some. This table holds 1.5 million to 2.5 million clones, about 95% found once. Only CD45RO-negative cells positively selected for CCR7 counted as naive CD8 cells, so terminally differentiated effector memory CD45RA+ cells were excluded. Sequencing was carried out using naive CD8+ T cells sorted from blood. These receptors were collected from a man aged 18 to 30 in good health.

The V gene is TRBV6-5, the J gene TRBJ1-1; maybe TRBD1 (5 bases). The CDR3 is 11 amino acids. Germline loops: CDR1 MNHEY, CDR2 SVGAGI. V was cut by 10 bases and J by 9 bases, with 15 bases left in between. The CDR3 region has the DNA TGTGCCACTCGCGGGGGATCGAAAGCTTTCTTT. Translation gives CATRGGSKAFF.

The chain has TRBV6-1 and TRBJ2-3, with 9 bases matching TRBD2. V lost 0 bases and J lost 5; bases outside the gene matches: 6. Looked up from germline, CDR1 is MNHNS and CDR2 is SASEGT. This CDR3 has 16 amino acids. CDR3 DNA: TGTGCCAGCAGTGAAGCGATAGCGGGAGAGGGAGATACGCAGTATTTT. It translates to CASSEAIAGEGDTQYF.

The V gene is TRBV28, the J gene TRBJ2-7; D is unresolved. This CDR3 region has 14 residues. V was shortened by 0 bases and J by 3 bases, with 9 bases between the two germline ends. The germline V gene encodes CDR1 MDHEN and CDR2 SYDVKM. The CDR3 nucleotides are TGTGCCAGCAGTTTATGGGGCAGTGACTACGAGCAGTACTTC. Translating gives CASSLWGSDYEQYF.

The genes are TRBV7-9 and TRBJ2-7; D remains ambiguous. Trimming pared 5 bases from V and 6 bases from J, leaving 23 bases between. This CDR3 is built from 16 residues. Germline V gives CDR1 SEHNR, CDR2 FQNEAQ (reference sequence). The CDR3 protein is CASSPDAPVAPFEQYF. CDR3 DNA: TGTGCCAGCAGCCCTGATGCGCCGGTCGCCCCCTTCGAGCAGTACTTC.

V usage is TRBV9 and J usage is TRBJ2-7; D is undetermined. V was clipped by 0 bases and J by 1 base, with 11 bases between them. The germline CDR1 and CDR2 sequences are SGDLS and YYNGEE. The CDR3 spans 15 residues. The CDR3, as DNA: TGTGCCAGCAGCGTAGCACCCTCAGATTCCTACGAGCAGTACTTC. Amino acids: CASSVAPSDSYEQYF.

J is TRBJ2-7 and V is TRBV27; 8 bases are shared with TRBD1. The germline V gene encodes CDR1 MNHEY and CDR2 SMNVEV (reference sequence). This CDR3 contains 15 residues. Trimming cost V 6 bases and J 5 bases; bases outside gene matches: 12. The CDR3: CASSLGQGSVHEQYF. The CDR3 nucleotides are TGTGCCAGCAGCTTAGGACAGGGTAGTGTCCACGAGCAGTACTTC.

The chain recombines TRBV13 with TRBJ2-7; D tentatively reads TRBD1 or TRBD2 (5 bases each). Trimming pared 5 bases from V and 6 bases from J, leaving 20 bases between. Germline V gives CDR1 PRHDT, CDR2 FYEKMQ (reference sequence). The CDR3 covers 15 residues. The CDR3 nucleotides read TGTGCCAGCAGCACCACCCCGGGACCCACCGGCGAGCAGTACTTC. Translation gives CASSTTPGPTGEQYF.

This clone showed up just once. For the CDR3, the DNA is TGTGCCAGCCGACTCCAACCCTACAATGAGCAGTTCTTC. It encodes CASRLQPYNEQFF. V is TRBV27 and J is TRBJ2-1; the D is unclear. Trimming removed 8 bases from V and 2 bases from J, with 10 bases in between. Germline CDR1 and CDR2: MNHEY and SMNVEV (reference sequence). The CDR3 consists of 13 residues.

The CDR3 loop reads CASSLNPQLGGGTGELFF. The CDR3 region has the DNA TGTGCCAGCAGCTTAAACCCACAGCTCGGGGGAGGCACCGGGGAGCTGTTTTTT. The rearrangement uses TRBV7-2 and TRBJ2-2, with TRBD2 as a possible D gene (6 bases). Germline V CDR1 and CDR2: SGHTA, FQGNSA. The CDR3 is made up of 18 amino acids. V shed 2 bases and J shed 4 bases, with 20 bases lying between them.

The J gene is TRBJ2-5, the V gene TRBV7-9; TRBD2 agrees at 12 bases. Germline CDR1 SEHNR, CDR2 FQNEAQ (reference sequence). The CDR3 is 18 amino acids. The J segment lost 0 bases and the V segment lost 4 bases, leaving 9 bases of the junction unmatched. CDR3 protein: CASSWASGGARYQETQYF. CDR3 coding DNA: TGTGCCAGCAGCTGGGCTAGCGGGGGGGCTCGGTACCAAGAGACCCAGTACTTC.

The chain employs TRBV7-8 and TRBJ2-3, with D possibly TRBD2 on 5 matching bases. V was pared by 7 bases and J by 4 bases, with 15 bases between. Germline V gives CDR1 SGHVS, CDR2 FQNEAQ. The CDR3 contains 14 residues. The CDR3 is CASNTDGAADTQYF. CDR3 sequence (DNA): TGTGCCAGCAATACAGACGGAGCGGCAGATACGCAGTATTTT.

The chain joins TRBV5-1 to TRBJ2-1; D may be TRBD2 (6 bases). Deletions cut 7 bases from V and 0 bases from J, with 8 bases between. The CDR3 is made up of 13 amino acids. The germline CDR1 and CDR2 sequences are SGHRS and YFSETQ. The CDR3 reads CASLGSSYNEQFF. The DNA for the CDR3 is TGCGCCAGCCTCGGGAGCTCCTACAATGAGCAGTTCTTC.

The gene calls are TRBV9 and TRBJ1-6; no clear D. V shed 4 bases and J shed 11 bases, with 10 bases lying between them. The CDR3 has 12 residues. Germline CDR1 SGDLS, CDR2 YYNGEE. The CDR3 spells CASSQGLTPLHF. The CDR3 DNA is TGTGCCAGCAGCCAAGGGTTGACACCCCTCCACTTT.

The V and J genes are TRBV7-2 and TRBJ2-1, with TRBD2 identical over 13 bases. Germline CDR1 is SGHTA and CDR2 is FQGNSA. Trimming took 5 bases from V and 8 from J; bases not matched to a gene: 6. This CDR3 comprises 15 residues. The CDR3 loop is CASSQWTSGSHEQFF. DNA for the CDR3: TGTGCCAGCAGCCAATGGACTAGCGGGAGTCATGAGCAGTTCTTC.

The chain employs TRBV9 and TRBJ2-2; no clear D. The CDR3 loop spans 15 amino acids. Per germline, CDR1 SGDLS and CDR2 YYNGEE. V was clipped by 1 base and J by 3 bases, with 10 bases between them. CDR3 DNA: TGTGCCAGCAGCGTAAGCGACGGATACACCGGGGAGCTGTTTTTT. Encoded protein: CASSVSDGYTGELFF.

This chain connects TRBV27 to TRBJ2-7, with D possibly called TRBD1 or TRBD2 (7 bases each). The CDR3 is 16 amino acids. Germline CDR1 reads MNHEY; CDR2 reads SMNVEV (reference sequence). Trimming pared 3 bases from V and 3 bases from J, leaving 18 bases between. CDR3 region: CASSFSWGGQYYEQYF. Here the CDR3 DNA reads TGTGCCAGCAGTTTTAGTTGGGGGGGACAGTACTACGAGCAGTACTTC.

V and J are TRBV13 and TRBJ2-5, with D tentatively TRBD1 or TRBD2 (7 bases each). The ends were cut back, 7 bases at V and 2 bases at J, with 17 bases in the middle. The CDR3 is made up of 15 amino acids. The V gene's germline CDR1 is PRHDT and CDR2 FYEKMQ (reference sequence). CDR3: CASTIRGRGQETQYF. The DNA of the CDR3 is TGTGCCAGCACCATCAGGGGGAGGGGACAAGAGACCCAGTACTTC.

This sequence joins TRBV25-1 and TRBJ1-4; D remains unclear. Germline V gene lookup returns CDR1 MGHDK and CDR2 SYGVNS. The CDR3 has 18 residues. The germline V and J ends were trimmed by 4 bases and 1 base, with 19 bases remaining between them. The CDR3 coding sequence is TGTGCCAGCAGTGCCCATGGGGTCGGGGAGGGAACTAATGAAAAACTGTTTTTT. Protein product: CASSAHGVGEGTNEKLFF. The full variable domain, with the rest looked up from reference TRBV25-1 and TRBJ1-4, is EADIYQTPRYLVIGTGKKITLECSQTMGHDKMYWYQQDPGMELHLIHYSYGVNSTEKGDLSSESTVSRIRTEHFPLTLESARPSHTSQYLCASSAHGVGEGTNEKLFFGSGTQLSVL.